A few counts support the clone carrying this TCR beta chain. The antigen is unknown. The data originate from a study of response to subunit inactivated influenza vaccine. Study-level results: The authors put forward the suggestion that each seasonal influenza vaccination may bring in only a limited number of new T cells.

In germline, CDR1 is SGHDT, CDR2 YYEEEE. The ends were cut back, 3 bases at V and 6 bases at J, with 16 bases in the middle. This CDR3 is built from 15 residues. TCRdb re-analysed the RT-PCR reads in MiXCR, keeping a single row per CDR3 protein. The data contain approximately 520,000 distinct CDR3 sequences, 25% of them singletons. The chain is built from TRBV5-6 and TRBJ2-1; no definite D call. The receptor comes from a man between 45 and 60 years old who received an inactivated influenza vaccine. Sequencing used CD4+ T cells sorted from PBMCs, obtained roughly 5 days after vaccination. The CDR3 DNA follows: TGTGCCAGCAGCTGGACCGACCGGCTCCGCAATGAGCAGTTCTTC. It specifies CASSWTDRLRNEQFF. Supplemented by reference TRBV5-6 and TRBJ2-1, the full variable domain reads DAGVTQSPTHLIKTRGQQVTLRCSPKSGHDTVSWYQQALGQGPQFIFQYYEEEERQRGNFPDRFSGHQFPNYSSELNVNALLLGDSALYLCASSWTDRLRNEQFFGPGTRLTVL.